These 6 T cell receptor beta chains came from one sample sequenced in a study of cytomegalovirus exposure and HLA in healthy donors. It was with 60 Vbeta and 13 Jbeta primers that the PCR ran. Using immunoSEQ multiplex PCR, the repertoire was profiled, and TCRdb retains in-frame clones only, with some absent. The data show about 91,000 clones, with less than 70% seen just once and roughly 2.5% held by the top ten. Sequencing was done on a sample of PBMCs. These receptors originate from a human donor in good health.

The table lists this clone with a few counts. The chain carries TRBV5-4 and TRBJ2-3, with 11 bases fitting TRBD2. The V segment lost 3 bases and the J segment 2 bases; nucleotides outside the gene matches: 5. CDR1 SGHNT and CDR2 YYREEE come from the germline V gene (reference sequence). CDR3 length equals 16 residues. The CDR3 region is CASSSGTSGFTDTQYF. The CDR3 DNA follows: TGTGCCAGCAGCTCTGGGACTAGCGGCTTCACAGATACGCAGTATTTT. The full variable domain, with the rest looked up from reference TRBV5-4 and TRBJ2-3, is ETGVTQSPTHLIKTRGQQVTLRCSSQSGHNTVSWYQQALGQGPQFIFQYYREEENGRGNFPPRFSGLQFPNYSSELNVNALELDDSALYLCASSSGTSGFTDTQYFGPGTRLTVL.

V usage is TRBV15 and J usage is TRBJ2-1; D is unresolved. The CDR3 runs to 15 residues. Trimming shortened V by 0 bases and J by 0 bases, and 6 bases separated the two germline ends. Germline V lookup: CDR1 LNHNV, CDR2 YYDKDF (reference sequence). For the CDR3, the DNA is TGTGCCACCAGCAGAGAAGAGTTCTCCTACAATGAGCAGTTCTTC. This encodes CATSREEFSYNEQFF.

V gene TRBV5-1 combines with J gene TRBJ2-2, with 9 bases lining up with TRBD1. The V gene's germline CDR1 is SGHRS and CDR2 YFSETQ. The V and J ends lost 4 bases and 5 bases, in that order; junction bases with no gene match: 15. This CDR3 spans 18 amino acids. The CDR3: CASSPGTGPEELTGELFF. CDR3 nucleotide sequence: TGCGCCAGCAGCCCGGGGACAGGGCCGGAGGAGCTGACCGGGGAGCTGTTTTTT.

The chain carries TRBV6-1 and TRBJ1-5; D is undetermined. Trimming shortened V by 5 bases and J by 4 bases, and 6 bases separated the two germline ends. Per germline, CDR1 MNHNS and CDR2 SASEGT. CDR3 length: 12 amino acids. The CDR3 DNA reads as TGTGCCAGCAGTCCCGTAAATCAGCCCCAGCATTTT. Protein sequence: CASSPVNQPQHF.

The chain recombines TRBV6-1 with TRBJ1-5; maybe TRBD1 (5 bases). The V gene lost 6 bases and the J gene lost 3 bases, with 9 bases spanning the gap. The germline CDR1 and CDR2 sequences are MNHNS and SASEGT. The CDR3 is 13 residues long. This CDR3 is CASSWGVNQPQHF. CDR3 in DNA: TGTGCCAGCAGCTGGGGGGTCAATCAGCCCCAGCATTTT.

Remarks on this clone: The sample carries other DNA sequences with the same CDR3. This chain's CDR3 is CASGLGQGPYEQYF. The CDR3 region has the DNA TGTGCTAGTGGTCTTGGACAGGGTCCCTACGAGCAGTACTTC. The V call is TRBV12-5, the J call TRBJ2-7; TRBD1 matches 8 bases. V lost 5 bases and J lost 2; bases outside the gene matches: 5. Germline V gene lookup returns CDR1 LGHNT and CDR2 FRNRAP. This CDR3 spans 14 amino acids.